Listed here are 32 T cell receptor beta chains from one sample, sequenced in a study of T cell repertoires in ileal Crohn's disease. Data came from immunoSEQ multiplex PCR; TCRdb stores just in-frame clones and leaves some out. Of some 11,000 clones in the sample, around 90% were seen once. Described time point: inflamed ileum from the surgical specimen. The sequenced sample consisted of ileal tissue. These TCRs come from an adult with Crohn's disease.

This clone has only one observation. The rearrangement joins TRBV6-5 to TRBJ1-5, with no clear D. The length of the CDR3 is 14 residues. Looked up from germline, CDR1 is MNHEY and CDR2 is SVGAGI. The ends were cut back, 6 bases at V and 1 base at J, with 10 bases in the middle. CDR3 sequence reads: CASSPRESNQPQHF. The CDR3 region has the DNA TGTGCCAGCAGCCCCAGAGAGAGCAATCAGCCCCAGCATTTT.

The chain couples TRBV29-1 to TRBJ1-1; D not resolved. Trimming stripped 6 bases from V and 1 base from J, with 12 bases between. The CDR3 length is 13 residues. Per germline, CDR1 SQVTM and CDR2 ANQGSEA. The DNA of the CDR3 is TGCAGCGTCGGTGTGTTTGGGAACACTGAAGCTTTCTTT. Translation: CSVGVFGNTEAFF.

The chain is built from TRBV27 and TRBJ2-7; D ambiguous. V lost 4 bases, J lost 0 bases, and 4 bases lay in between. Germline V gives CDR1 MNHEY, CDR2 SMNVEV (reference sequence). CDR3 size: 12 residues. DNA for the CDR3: TGTGCCAGCAGTTCGTGCTCCTACGAGCAGTACGTC. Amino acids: CASSSCSYEQYV.

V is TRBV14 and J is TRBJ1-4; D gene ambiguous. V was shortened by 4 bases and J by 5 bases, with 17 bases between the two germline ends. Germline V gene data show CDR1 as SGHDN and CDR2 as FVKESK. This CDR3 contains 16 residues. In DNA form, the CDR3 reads TGTGCCAGCAGCCGATTTGGTACAGTCGAAAATGAAAAACTGTTTTTT. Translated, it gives CASSRFGTVENEKLFF.

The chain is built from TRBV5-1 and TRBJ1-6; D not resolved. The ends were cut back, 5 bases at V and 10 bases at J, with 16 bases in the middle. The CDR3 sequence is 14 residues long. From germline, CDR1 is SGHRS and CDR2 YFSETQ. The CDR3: CASSSGNVESPLHF. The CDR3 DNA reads TGCGCCAGCAGTTCTGGTAACGTAGAATCACCCCTCCACTTT.

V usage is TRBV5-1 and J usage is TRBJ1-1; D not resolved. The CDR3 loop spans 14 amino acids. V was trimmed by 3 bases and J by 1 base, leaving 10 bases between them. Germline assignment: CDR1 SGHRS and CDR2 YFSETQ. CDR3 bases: TGCGCCAGCAGCTGGGTCGGTTGGAACACTGAAGCTTTCTTT. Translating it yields CASSWVGWNTEAFF.

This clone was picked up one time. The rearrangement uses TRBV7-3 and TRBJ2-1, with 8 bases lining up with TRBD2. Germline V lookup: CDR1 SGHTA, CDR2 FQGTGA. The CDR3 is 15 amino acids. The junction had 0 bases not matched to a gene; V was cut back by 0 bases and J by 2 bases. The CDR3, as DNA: TGTGCCAGCAGCTTAACTAGCGGGACCTACAATGAGCAGTTCTTC. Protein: CASSLTSGTYNEQFF. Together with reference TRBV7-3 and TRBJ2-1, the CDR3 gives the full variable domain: GAGVSQTPSNKVTEKGKYVELRCDPISGHTALYWYRQSLGQGPEFLIYFQGTGAADDSGLPNDRFFAVRPEGSVSTLKIQRTERGDSAVYLCASSLTSGTYNEQFFGPGTRLTVL.

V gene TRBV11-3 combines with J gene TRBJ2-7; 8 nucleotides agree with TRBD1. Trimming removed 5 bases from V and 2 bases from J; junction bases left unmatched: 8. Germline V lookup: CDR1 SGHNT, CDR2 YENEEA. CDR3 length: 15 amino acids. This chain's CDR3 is CASSLQGGHPYEQYV. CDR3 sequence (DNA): TGTGCCAGCAGCCTACAGGGGGGCCACCCCTACGAGCAGTACGTC.

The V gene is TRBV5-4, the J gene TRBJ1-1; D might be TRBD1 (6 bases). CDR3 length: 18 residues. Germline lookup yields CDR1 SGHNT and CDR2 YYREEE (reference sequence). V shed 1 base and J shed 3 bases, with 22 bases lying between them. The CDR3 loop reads CASSLNRREQGRDTEAFF. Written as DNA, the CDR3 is TGTGCCAGCAGCTTGAATCGGAGGGAACAGGGACGTGACACTGAAGCTTTCTTT.

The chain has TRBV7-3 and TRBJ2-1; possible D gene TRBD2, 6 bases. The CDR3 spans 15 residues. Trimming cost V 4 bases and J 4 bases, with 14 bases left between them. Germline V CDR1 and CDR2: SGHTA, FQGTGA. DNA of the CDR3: TGTGCCAGCAGCTCCAACCCGACTAGTTACAATGAGCAGTTCTTC. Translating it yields CASSSNPTSYNEQFF.

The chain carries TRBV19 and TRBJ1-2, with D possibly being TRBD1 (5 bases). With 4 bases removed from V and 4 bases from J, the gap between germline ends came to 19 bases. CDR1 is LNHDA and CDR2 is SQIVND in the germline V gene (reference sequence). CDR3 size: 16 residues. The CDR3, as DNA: TGTGCCAGTAGTACCGTCTCCGGGACCGTATTCTATGGCTACACCTTC. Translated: CASSTVSGTVFYGYTF.

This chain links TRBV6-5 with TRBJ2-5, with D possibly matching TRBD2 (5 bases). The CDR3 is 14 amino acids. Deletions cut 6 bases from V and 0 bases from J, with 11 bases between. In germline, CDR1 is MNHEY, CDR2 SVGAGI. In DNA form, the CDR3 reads TGTGCCAGCAGAGCCCTCGGGGACCAAGAGACCCAGTACTTC. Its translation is CASRALGDQETQYF.

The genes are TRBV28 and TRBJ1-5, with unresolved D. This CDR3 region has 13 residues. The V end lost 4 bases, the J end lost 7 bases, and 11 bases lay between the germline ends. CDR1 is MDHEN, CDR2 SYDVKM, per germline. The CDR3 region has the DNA TGTGCCAGCAGTTGGTCGAGGTCCCAGCCCCAGCATTTT. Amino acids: CASSWSRSQPQHF.

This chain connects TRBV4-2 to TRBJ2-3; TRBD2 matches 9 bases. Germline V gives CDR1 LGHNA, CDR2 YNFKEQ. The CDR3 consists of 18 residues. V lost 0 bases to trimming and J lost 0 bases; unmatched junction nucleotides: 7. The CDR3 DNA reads TGTGCCAGCAGCCAAGATCTCTCTAGCGGGGCTAGCACAGATACGCAGTATTTT. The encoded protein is CASSQDLSSGASTDTQYF.

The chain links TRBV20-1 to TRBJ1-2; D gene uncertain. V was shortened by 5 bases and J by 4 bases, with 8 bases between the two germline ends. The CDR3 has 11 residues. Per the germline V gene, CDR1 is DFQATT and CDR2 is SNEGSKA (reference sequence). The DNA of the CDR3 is TGCAGTGCTCAGACGGTCTATGGCTACACCTTC. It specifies CSAQTVYGYTF.

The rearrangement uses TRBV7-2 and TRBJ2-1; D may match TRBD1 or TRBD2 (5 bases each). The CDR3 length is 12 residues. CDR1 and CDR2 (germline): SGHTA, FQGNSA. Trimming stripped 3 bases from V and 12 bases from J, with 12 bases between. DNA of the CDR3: TGTGCCAGCAGCTTGGGACCATATTGGCAGTTCTTC. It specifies CASSLGPYWQFF.

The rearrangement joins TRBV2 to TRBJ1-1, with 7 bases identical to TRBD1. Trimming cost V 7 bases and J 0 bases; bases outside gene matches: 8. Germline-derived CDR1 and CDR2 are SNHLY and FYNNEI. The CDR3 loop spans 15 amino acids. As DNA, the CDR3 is TGTGCCAGCAACACCGAGGGGGCTATGAACACTGAAGCTTTCTTT. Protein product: CASNTEGAMNTEAFF.

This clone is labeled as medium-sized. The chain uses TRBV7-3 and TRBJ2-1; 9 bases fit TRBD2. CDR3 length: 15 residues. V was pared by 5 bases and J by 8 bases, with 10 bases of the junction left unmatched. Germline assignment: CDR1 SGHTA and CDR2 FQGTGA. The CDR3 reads CASSPKRGELDEQFF. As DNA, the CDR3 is TGTGCCAGCAGCCCGAAGCGGGGGGAACTGGATGAGCAGTTCTTC.

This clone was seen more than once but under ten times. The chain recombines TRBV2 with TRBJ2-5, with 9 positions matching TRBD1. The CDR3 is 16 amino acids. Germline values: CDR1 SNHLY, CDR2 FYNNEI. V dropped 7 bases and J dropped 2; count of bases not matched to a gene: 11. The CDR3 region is CASNSLDRGKQETQYF. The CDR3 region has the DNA TGTGCCAGCAATTCCCTCGACAGGGGGAAACAAGAGACCCAGTACTTC.

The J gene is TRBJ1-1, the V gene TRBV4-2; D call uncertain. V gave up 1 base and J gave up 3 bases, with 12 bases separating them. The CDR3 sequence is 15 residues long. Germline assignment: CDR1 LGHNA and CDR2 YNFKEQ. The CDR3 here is CASSQGLGPYTEAFF. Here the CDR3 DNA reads TGTGCCAGCAGCCAAGGCCTCGGACCGTACACTGAAGCTTTCTTT.

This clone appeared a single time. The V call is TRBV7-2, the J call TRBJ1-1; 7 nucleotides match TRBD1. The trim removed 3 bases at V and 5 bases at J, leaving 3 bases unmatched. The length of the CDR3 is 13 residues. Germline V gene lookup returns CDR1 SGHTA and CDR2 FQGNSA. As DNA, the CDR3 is TGTGCCAGCAGCTTCGGCAGGGGGACTGAAGCTTTCTTT. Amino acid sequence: CASSFGRGTEAFF.

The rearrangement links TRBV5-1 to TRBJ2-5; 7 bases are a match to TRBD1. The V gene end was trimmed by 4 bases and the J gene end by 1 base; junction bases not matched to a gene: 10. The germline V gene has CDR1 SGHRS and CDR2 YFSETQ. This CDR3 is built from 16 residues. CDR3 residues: CASSLRTGRSQETQYF. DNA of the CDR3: TGCGCCAGCAGCCTCAGGACAGGTCGGTCCCAAGAGACCCAGTACTTC.

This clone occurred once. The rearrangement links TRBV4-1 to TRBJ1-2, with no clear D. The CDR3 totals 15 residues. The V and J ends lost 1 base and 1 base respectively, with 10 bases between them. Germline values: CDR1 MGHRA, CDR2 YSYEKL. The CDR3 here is CASSQGGSLNYGYTF. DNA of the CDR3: TGCGCCAGCAGCCAAGGAGGGTCCCTTAACTATGGCTACACCTTC.

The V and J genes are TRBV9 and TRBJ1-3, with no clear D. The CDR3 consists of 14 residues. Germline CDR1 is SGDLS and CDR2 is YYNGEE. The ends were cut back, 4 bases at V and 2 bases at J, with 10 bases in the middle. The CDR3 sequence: CASSPLGTGNTIYF. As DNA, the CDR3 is TGTGCCAGCAGCCCCCTGGGGACTGGAAACACCATATATTTT.

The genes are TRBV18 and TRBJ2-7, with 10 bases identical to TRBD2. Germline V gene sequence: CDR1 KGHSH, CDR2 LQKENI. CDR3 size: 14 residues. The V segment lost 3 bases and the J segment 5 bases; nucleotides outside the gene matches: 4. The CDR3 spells CASSPLAGDHEQYV. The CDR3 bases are TGTGCCAGCTCACCTCTAGCGGGAGACCACGAGCAGTACGTC.

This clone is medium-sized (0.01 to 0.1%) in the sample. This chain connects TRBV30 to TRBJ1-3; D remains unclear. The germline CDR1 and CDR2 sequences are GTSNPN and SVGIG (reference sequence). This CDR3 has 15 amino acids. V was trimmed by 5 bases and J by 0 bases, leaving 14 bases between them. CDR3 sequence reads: CAWSSGGSSGNTIYF. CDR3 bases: TGTGCCTGGTCTTCGGGAGGAAGCTCTGGAAACACCATATATTTT.

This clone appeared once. DNA of the CDR3: TGCAGCGTTGAAGATCGGTTGAGACTGAGCACAGATACGCAGTATTTT. This translates into CSVEDRLRLSTDTQYF. V usage is TRBV29-1 and J usage is TRBJ2-3, with D hard to call. Trimming left V 0 bases short and J 0 bases short, with 13 bases between. The CDR3 is 16 residues long. Germline V gene sequence: CDR1 SQVTM, CDR2 ANQGSEA.

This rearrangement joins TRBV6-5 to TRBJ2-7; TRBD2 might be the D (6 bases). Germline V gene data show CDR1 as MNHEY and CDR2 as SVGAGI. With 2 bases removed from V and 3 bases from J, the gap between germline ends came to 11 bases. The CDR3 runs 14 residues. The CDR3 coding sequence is TGTGCCAGCAGTTACGGAGGAGCGGGCTACGAGCAGTACTTC. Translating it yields CASSYGGAGYEQYF.

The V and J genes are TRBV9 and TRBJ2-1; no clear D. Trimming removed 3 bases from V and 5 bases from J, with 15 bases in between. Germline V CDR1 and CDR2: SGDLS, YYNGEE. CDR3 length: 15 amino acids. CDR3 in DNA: TGTGCCAGCAGCGCTGACACCGGACCGGACAATGAGCAGTTCTTC. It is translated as CASSADTGPDNEQFF.

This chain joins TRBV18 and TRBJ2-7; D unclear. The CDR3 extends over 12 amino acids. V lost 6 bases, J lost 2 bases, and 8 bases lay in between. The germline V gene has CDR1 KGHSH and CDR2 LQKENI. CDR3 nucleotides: TGTGCCAGCTCCGGAGCCACCTACGAGCAGTACGTC. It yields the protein CASSGATYEQYV.

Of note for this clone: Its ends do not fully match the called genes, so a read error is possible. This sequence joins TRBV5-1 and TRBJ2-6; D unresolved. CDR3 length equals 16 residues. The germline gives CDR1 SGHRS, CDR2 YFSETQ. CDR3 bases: TGCGCCAGCAAAGTCCGGTTCACAAAGTCGGGCCAACGTCCTGACTTC. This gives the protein CASKVRFTKSGQRPDF.

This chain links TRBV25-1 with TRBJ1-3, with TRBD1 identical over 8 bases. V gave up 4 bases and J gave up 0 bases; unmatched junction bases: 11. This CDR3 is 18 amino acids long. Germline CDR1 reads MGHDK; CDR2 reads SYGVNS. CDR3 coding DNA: TGTGCCAGCAGTGGGGGACAGGATTGCCCTTTCTCTGGAAACACCATATATTTT. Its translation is CASSGGQDCPFSGNTIYF. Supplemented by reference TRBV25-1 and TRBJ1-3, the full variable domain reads EADIYQTPRYLVIGTGKKITLECSQTMGHDKMYWYQQDPGMELHLIHYSYGVNSTEKGDLSSESTVSRIRTEHFPLTLESARPSHTSQYLCASSGGQDCPFSGNTIYFGEGSWLTVV.